A selection of T cell receptor beta chains follows, all from one sample in a study of T cells expressing NK-cell markers. Using the 5' RACE reads, TCRdb records one entry per CDR3 protein without DNA. The listing contains hundreds of thousands of distinct CDR3 sequences. The specimen was blood T cells: a sorted CD56 or NKG2C T cell subset, CD4+ or CD8+ T cells, or bulk PBMC T cells (not recorded which). The receptors were gathered from a woman aged 18-69 years in good health. Each CDR3 is given with its conserved first and last residue.

V gene: TRBV12-3/TRBV12-4
J gene: TRBJ1-2
CDR3 protein: CASSTGQKGGGYTF

V gene: TRBV20-1
J gene: TRBJ2-3
CDR3 protein: CSLFEPGPETDTQYF

V gene: TRBV29-1
J gene: TRBJ1-1
CDR3 protein: CSVDDRFSGAFF

V gene: TRBV3-1
J gene: TRBJ2-5
CDR3 protein: CASSQDLTLRETQYF

V gene: TRBV5-5
J gene: TRBJ2-1
CDR3 protein: CASGIHPGSYNEQFF

V gene: TRBV18
J gene: TRBJ1-1
CDR3 protein: CASSPQGADTEAFF

V gene: TRBV5-1
J gene: TRBJ2-3
CDR3 protein: CASSSAGTSGTDTQYF

V gene: TRBV28
J gene: TRBJ1-5
CDR3 protein: CAYGRGTGNQPQHF

V gene: TRBV14
J gene: TRBJ2-1
CDR3 protein: CASSQVGGPGNEQFF

V gene: TRBV12-3/TRBV12-4
J gene: TRBJ1-4
CDR3 protein: CASSLGLQGNEKLFF

V gene: TRBV5-4
J gene: TRBJ2-5
CDR3 protein: CASSLERQSLQETQYF

V gene: TRBV19
J gene: TRBJ1-1
CDR3 protein: CASSRLRNTEAFF

V gene: TRBV6-2/TRBV6-3
J gene: TRBJ1-4
CDR3 protein: CASNYGTGNEKLFF

V gene: TRBV5-1
J gene: TRBJ2-1
CDR3 protein: CASSLIPGGANEQFF

V gene: TRBV28
J gene: TRBJ2-3
CDR3 protein: CASSLKPTDTQYF

V gene: TRBV29-1
J gene: TRBJ2-1
CDR3 protein: CSVEASYNEQFF

V gene: TRBV29-1
J gene: TRBJ1-1
CDR3 protein: CSGRQLNTEAFF

V gene: TRBV9
J gene: TRBJ2-1
CDR3 protein: CASSPTWTPQGEQFF

V gene: TRBV6-6
J gene: TRBJ2-7
CDR3 protein: CASSSFSYEQYF

V gene: TRBV9
J gene: TRBJ1-2
CDR3 protein: CASSVAGSAPGGYTF

V gene: TRBV10-3
J gene: TRBJ2-5
CDR3 protein: CAISELAGATHF

V gene: TRBV4-3
J gene: TRBJ2-1
CDR3 protein: CASSWTGPGHNEQFF

V gene: TRBV12-3/TRBV12-4
J gene: TRBJ1-2
CDR3 protein: CASSLGVGYTF

V gene: TRBV10-3
J gene: TRBJ2-1
CDR3 protein: CAISEAPRGPLNEQFF

V gene: TRBV19
J gene: TRBJ1-1
CDR3 protein: CASSLRTGLTEAFF

V gene: TRBV4-3
J gene: TRBJ2-2
CDR3 protein: CASSQAGPGELFF

V gene: TRBV12-3/TRBV12-4
J gene: TRBJ2-1
CDR3 protein: CASTPLGQGGYNEQFF

V gene: TRBV20-1
J gene: TRBJ2-5
CDR3 protein: CSAPRPGRYQETQYF

V gene: TRBV20-1
J gene: TRBJ2-7
CDR3 protein: CSAGGHKDEQYF

V gene: TRBV20-1
J gene: TRBJ1-5
CDR3 protein: CSADAGGIAGQPQHF

V gene: TRBV20-1
J gene: TRBJ1-4
CDR3 protein: CSAVRQGAREKLFF

V gene: TRBV6-2/TRBV6-3
J gene: TRBJ2-3
CDR3 protein: CATREQGKDTQYF

V gene: TRBV12-3/TRBV12-4
J gene: TRBJ1-1
CDR3 protein: CASTFDTEAFF

V gene: TRBV7-2
J gene: TRBJ2-5
CDR3 protein: CASSDRNAQYF

V gene: TRBV12-3/TRBV12-4
J gene: TRBJ1-4
CDR3 protein: CASSFTGSLPEKLFF

V gene: TRBV18
J gene: TRBJ2-5
CDR3 protein: CASSPWTSGGMETQYF

V gene: TRBV12-3/TRBV12-4
J gene: TRBJ2-3
CDR3 protein: CASSLRQGAEDTQYF

V gene: TRBV5-4
J gene: TRBJ1-1
CDR3 protein: CASSHRGKFVNTEAFF

V gene: TRBV10-3
J gene: TRBJ2-1
CDR3 protein: CAISGLAGGPGNEQFF

V gene: TRBV7-9
J gene: TRBJ1-1
CDR3 protein: CASSLKHTEAFF

V gene: TRBV24-1
J gene: TRBJ1-2
CDR3 protein: CATSDTGQGNYGYTF

V gene: TRBV6-2/TRBV6-3
J gene: TRBJ1-2
CDR3 protein: CASRPTGRNYGYTF

V gene: TRBV11-2
J gene: TRBJ2-7
CDR3 protein: CATRGAGGRTYEQYF

V gene: TRBV11-2
J gene: TRBJ2-1
CDR3 protein: CASSLPPNEQFF

V gene: TRBV5-4
J gene: TRBJ2-1
CDR3 protein: CASSLAGLANEQFF